These 18 T cell receptor beta chains originate from one sample sequenced in a study of beta chain features in type 1 diabetes. Expressed TCRB transcripts were sequenced because the isolated RNA had all been reverse transcribed beforehand. TCRdb's copy holds only in-frame clones and misses some; the assay was immunoSEQ multiplex PCR. The table includes about 280,000 clones, about 15% detected once. These receptors' targets are unknown. Overall study findings and caveats: Shorter TCRB CDR3s, moderately but significantly so, marked every one of the four CD4+ subsets in Type 1 diabetes patients.

The material sequenced was naive CD4+ T cells from blood. These TCRs come from a young man with type 1 diabetes.

This clone was detected only once. J is TRBJ2-1 and V is TRBV6-5, with D uncertain. Per the germline V gene, CDR1 is MNHEY and CDR2 is SVGAGI. V lost 4 bases, J lost 0 bases, and 10 bases lay in between. The CDR3 is made up of 15 amino acids. The CDR3 sequence is CASSSRLSSYNEQFF. CDR3 nucleotide sequence: TGTGCCAGCAGTTCGAGGCTTAGCTCCTACAATGAGCAGTTCTTC.

This clone was picked up a small number of times. The chain links TRBV6-6 to TRBJ2-7, with 7 bases aligning to TRBD2. In germline, CDR1 is MNHNY, CDR2 SVGAGI (reference sequence). V lost 6 bases to trimming and J lost 2 bases; unmatched junction nucleotides: 7. This CDR3 has 14 amino acids. CDR3 loop: CASRTGGTTYEQYF. The CDR3, as DNA: TGTGCCAGCAGGACCGGGGGGACTACCTACGAGCAGTACTTC.

This clone turned up a few times. The V and J genes are TRBV5-1 and TRBJ2-1, with 8 bases identical to TRBD2. The ends lost 1 base at V and 8 bases at J; junction bases unmatched: 8. There are 15 residues in the CDR3. In germline, CDR1 is SGHRS, CDR2 YFSETQ. CDR3 region: CASSLSAGGMDEQFF. The CDR3 nucleotides are TGCGCCAGCAGCTTGTCGGCGGGGGGAATGGATGAGCAGTTCTTC.

The genes are TRBV2 and TRBJ2-4, with a tentative D call TRBD2 (6 bases). Germline V gene lookup returns CDR1 SNHLY and CDR2 FYNNEI. This CDR3 is built from 15 residues. V dropped 4 bases and J dropped 0 bases, with 10 bases sitting between them. CDR3 sequence reads: CASSGGVLAKNIQYF. In DNA, the CDR3 is TGTGCCAGCAGTGGCGGGGTACTAGCCAAAAACATTCAGTACTTC.

This clone was counted only a few times. This chain links TRBV30 with TRBJ1-2, with D possibly TRBD1 on 6 matching bases. Trimming shortened V by 4 bases and J by 8 bases, and 17 bases separated the two germline ends. CDR1 GTSNPN and CDR2 SVGIG come from the germline V gene (reference sequence). The CDR3 covers 13 residues. CDR3 region: CAWITGTRFGYTF. For the CDR3, the DNA is TGTGCCTGGATTACCGGGACAAGATTCGGCTACACCTTC.

In its sample, this clone was seen a few times. This chain joins TRBV7-9 and TRBJ1-1; 8 bases align to TRBD1. V lost 4 bases to trimming and J lost 2 bases; unmatched junction nucleotides: 12. This CDR3 is built from 17 residues. Germline CDR1 and CDR2: SEHNR and FQNEAQ (reference sequence). The CDR3 DNA reads as TGTGCCAGCAGCTCCCTCCCCCGGGGGACAGGAAACACTGAAGCTTTCTTT. It translates to CASSSLPRGTGNTEAFF.

A few counts support this clone. This sequence joins TRBV5-4 and TRBJ1-4, with 8 bases identical to TRBD1. Germline V lookup: CDR1 SGHNT, CDR2 YYREEE (reference sequence). V was clipped by 5 bases and J by 8 bases; unmatched bases: 8. CDR3 size: 14 residues. Here the CDR3 reads CASRPGGAGEKLFF. CDR3 DNA: TGTGCCAGCAGACCAGGGGGCGCTGGGGAAAAACTGTTTTTT.

Comments on this clone: The same CDR3 also results from other DNA sequences found in this sample. This chain links TRBV28 with TRBJ1-2; the match to TRBD1 covers 8 bases. V lost 1 base, J lost 5 bases, and 3 bases stayed unmatched. There are 14 residues in the CDR3. Per the germline V gene, CDR1 is MDHEN and CDR2 is SYDVKM. CDR3 sequence (DNA): TGTGCCAGCAGTTTATCAGACAGGGGTTATGGCTACACCTTC. Amino acid sequence: CASSLSDRGYGYTF.

This clone was counted only a few times. An end of the junction does not agree with germline; a read error may underlie this. The chain carries TRBV30 and TRBJ2-7; 8 bases are a match to TRBD1. Germline V gene lookup returns CDR1 GTSNPN and CDR2 SVGIG (reference sequence). The CDR3 is 11 residues long. The CDR3: CAWSETDRVNF. CDR3 nucleotide sequence: TGTGCCTGGAGTGAAACGGACAGGGTCAACTTC.

The sample holds a few counts of this clone. The chain uses TRBV5-1 and TRBJ1-1, with unresolved D. V was pared by 0 bases and J by 1 base, with 7 bases between. This CDR3 spans 14 amino acids. Germline CDR1 and CDR2: SGHRS and YFSETQ. For the CDR3, the DNA is TGCGCCAGCAGCTTGGAACAGAGGAACACTGAAGCTTTCTTT. Translation gives CASSLEQRNTEAFF. Complete variable domain (other parts from reference TRBV5-1 and TRBJ1-1): KAGVTQTPRYLIKTRGQQVTLSCSPISGHRSVSWYQQTPGQGLQFLFEYFSETQRNKGNFPGRFSGRQFSNSRSEMNVSTLELGDSALYLCASSLEQRNTEAFFGQGTRLTVV.

This chain connects TRBV7-2 to TRBJ2-7; 10 positions agree with TRBD2. V lost 4 bases to trimming and J lost 6 bases; unmatched junction nucleotides: 12. In germline, CDR1 is SGHTA, CDR2 FQGNSA. CDR3 length equals 16 residues. The CDR3 DNA sequence: TGTGCCAGCAGCTCTCGCCCACTAGCGGGGTACTTCGAGCAGTACTTC. Translated: CASSSRPLAGYFEQYF.

The chain employs TRBV28 and TRBJ2-7, with TRBD1 as a possible D gene (6 bases). The CDR3 runs to 14 residues. Deletions cut 4 bases from V and 1 base from J, with 11 bases between. Germline V lookup: CDR1 MDHEN, CDR2 SYDVKM. This CDR3 reads CASSSPGQSYEQYF. The CDR3 bases are TGTGCCAGCAGTTCTCCGGGACAATCCTACGAGCAGTACTTC.

J is TRBJ2-1 and V is TRBV28, with 7 bases that match TRBD2. CDR1 is MDHEN, CDR2 SYDVKM, per germline. J gave up 3 bases and V 8 bases, and 4 bases lay outside the gene matches. CDR3 length: 13 residues. The chain's CDR3 is CASGEGYYNEQFF. CDR3 DNA: TGTGCCAGCGGGGAGGGGTACTACAATGAGCAGTTCTTC.

In this sample, this clone turned up a few times. The V gene is TRBV2, the J gene TRBJ2-5; 7 bases map to TRBD1. The length of the CDR3 is 15 residues. The V segment lost 8 bases and the J segment 3 bases; nucleotides outside the gene matches: 12. CDR1 and CDR2 from the germline V gene are SNHLY and FYNNEI. Here the CDR3 reads CASASTTGTEETQYF. The CDR3 nucleotides read TGTGCCAGCGCATCGACCACCGGGACAGAAGAGACCCAGTACTTC.

This clone appeared a single time. V and J are TRBV7-6 and TRBJ2-1, with 7 bases aligning to TRBD2. Germline lookup yields CDR1 SGHVS and CDR2 FNYEAQ. V was pared by 1 base and J by 5 bases, with 2 bases of the junction left unmatched. This CDR3 has 14 amino acids. CDR3 sequence reads: CASSLEAGHNEQFF. DNA of the CDR3: TGTGCCAGCAGCTTAGAAGCGGGGCACAATGAGCAGTTCTTC.

This clone was detected only a few times. The rearrangement uses TRBV7-7 and TRBJ2-2, with D unclear. This CDR3 contains 14 residues. V shed 1 base and J shed 7 bases, with 10 bases lying between them. Looked up from germline, CDR1 is SSHAT and CDR2 is FNYEAQ (reference sequence). CDR3 nucleotides: TGTGCCAGCAGCTTAGAAGGTTACAGCGGGGAGCTGTTTTTT. Residues: CASSLEGYSGELFF.

The V gene is TRBV9, the J gene TRBJ1-4; the D gene is possibly TRBD1 (5 bases). This CDR3 is 14 amino acids long. Trimming stripped 3 bases from V and 8 bases from J, with 14 bases between. Germline V gene lookup returns CDR1 SGDLS and CDR2 YYNGEE. Written as DNA, the CDR3 is TGTGCCAGCAGCGCCTCGACGGAGGGGGAAAAACTGTTTTTT. It specifies CASSASTEGEKLFF.

The rearrangement links TRBV7-7 to TRBJ2-5; 10 nucleotides agree with TRBD2. The CDR3 length is 16 residues. Germline CDR1 SSHAT, CDR2 FNYEAQ (reference sequence). V was clipped by 2 bases and J by 2 bases; unmatched bases: 5. The CDR3 DNA reads as TGTGCCAGCAGCTTACTAGCGGGGGCACTACAAGAGACCCAGTACTTC. Translated: CASSLLAGALQETQYF.